The 3 T cell receptor beta chains listed next were all sequenced from one sample in a study of CD8 T cells in ankylosing spondylitis. TCRdb recomputed calls from the 5' RACE reads with MiXCR, one row per CDR3 protein. The data show 200,000 to 250,000 distinct CDR3 sequences, with around 10% seen just once and 6.8% held by the top ten. Sequenced sample: blood, either unsorted or a sorted T cell fraction (not recorded which). These receptors originate from a male donor with ankylosing spondylitis or in good health (not recorded which).

This clonotype appeared a few times. V is TRBV29-1 and J is TRBJ1-2, with D possibly matching TRBD1 (5 bases). This CDR3 is 14 amino acids long. Trimming cost V 6 bases and J 0 bases, with 14 bases left between them. Germline CDR1 is SQVTM and CDR2 is ANQGSEA. This CDR3 is CSVEGTEANYGYTF. The CDR3 DNA follows: TGCAGCGTGGAGGGGACGGAAGCTAACTATGGCTACACCTTC.

This clonotype was seen a handful of times. The genes are TRBV5-1 and TRBJ1-1; D is unresolved. The CDR3 runs 15 residues. V lost 0 bases and J lost 5, with 14 bases in between. Germline values: CDR1 SGHRS, CDR2 YFSETQ. CDR3 sequence (DNA): TGCGCCAGCAGCTTGGCTCCCTTGGAGGGTACTGAAGCTTTCTTT. Translating it yields CASSLAPLEGTEAFF.

This chain joins TRBV3-1 and TRBJ2-7; no clear D. Trimming took off 0 bases at V and 8 bases at J, with 11 bases between the two ends. This CDR3 is built from 13 residues. Germline CDR1 reads LGHDT; CDR2 reads YNNKEL (reference sequence). The CDR3 DNA is TGTGCCAGCAGCCAAGAGTCCGGGTTTAAGCAGTACTTC. Amino acids: CASSQESGFKQYF.